This T cell receptor (beta chain) derives from a study of blood T cell repertoires in COVID-19 (dated by TCRdb to 2019 to 2021). As for the study more broadly: Samples covering the acute and convalescent phases of COVID-19 were provided by collaborators in the United States, Italy and Spain. The prospective study material was composed of cDNA or gDNA derived from T cells, B-cell-depleted T cells, or PBMCs. The dataset comprised deeply sampled blood TCRbeta repertoires from subjects exposed to, actively infected with, or recovered from COVID-19. The repertoires were released in a freely available public database intended as a resource for research on the immune response to SARS-CoV-2. The samples were drawn from two sources: the first 160 participants of the ongoing ImmuneRACE study, and approximately 1,300 subjects contributed by 6 global collaborators. Sample metadata almost always included a de-identified subject ID, COVID-19 status, age in years and sex. HLA class I and class II types, where available, came from metadata supplied by the sample provider rather than from assay-based typing.

Taken from cysteine to phenylalanine, the CDR3 has 17 residues. The entry retains the CDR3 DNA only, 51 bases that are in frame from base 1. CDR1 and CDR2 are drawn from the germline V gene: LGHNA, YSLEER. Unmatched junction bases come to 16, with V trimmed by 0 bases and J by 10 bases. What the work shows at the level of the full study, not this receptor alone: How much clinical and demographic metadata was included differed by source and by participant, and the metadata was provided uncurated.

To note about this clone: Its antigen target is currently unknown. No qualities accompany the bases; no much larger clone lies one base away.

The immunoSEQ Assay, a bias-controlled multiplex PCR, was used to amplify TCRbeta CDR3 regions from genomic DNA. On the authors' methods: The number of nucleated cells in each sample was estimated from the amplification of reference gene primers within the assay. To quantify the absolute abundance of each unique TCRbeta CDR3 rearrangement, sequence reads were collapsed and filtered. For each sample, productive Simpson clonality was calculated by taking the square root of Simpson's diversity index across productive rearrangements. In its TCRdb copy, this immuneACCESS table keeps in-frame sequences only and misses some clones. Where compared with another copy, unresolved V genes explain less than half of these, and the others have no known cause. From that table come the V and J calls and clone size; the DNA was used to work out D and trimming. Recorded for this sample are 35,000 to 50,000 clones; roughly nine tenths of them occurred a single time. Of the sample, approximately 2.1% falls within the top ten clones.

Collaborating institutions collected whole blood in K2EDTA tubes following their own protocols. Collaborator samples were shipped for TCRbeta analysis as frozen whole blood, isolated PBMCs, or DNA extracted from either sample type. The sequencing input was peripheral blood. This receptor was obtained from a man aged 50 or older with active COVID-19. Recombination joined TRBV4-3 with TRBJ1-2, and 8 junctional nucleotides match TRBD1. The DNA sequence reads TGCGCCAGCAGCCAAGATTACAGGGGGGGGTTGGAAATTGACTACACCTTC. Protein translation: CASSQDYRGGLEIDYTF.